These 30 T cell receptor beta chains were sequenced from one sample in a study of shared clonotypes between healthy human individuals. The assay was immunoSEQ multiplex PCR, and TCRdb's table has in-frame clones only and misses some. The sample includes about 1.1 million clones, approximately 80% of them seen just once. The sample comprised memory CD4+ T cells from PBMCs. Subset of the sample: CD45RA-negative fraction. These receptors all come from a man aged 18-30 years in good health. Some clones in this sample may be carry-over from other donors' samples.

The chain combines TRBV4-1 with TRBJ2-3; 15 bases are a match to TRBD2. Trimming at V came to 0 bases and at J to 1 base, leaving 11 bases not matched to a gene. The CDR3 contains 21 residues. From germline, CDR1 is MGHRA and CDR2 YSYEKL. As DNA, the CDR3 is TGCGCCAGCAGCCAAGAACCCCCCCGGACTAGCGGGAGGGCCGGCACAGATACGCAGTATTTT. Its translation is CASSQEPPRTSGRAGTDTQYF.

The chain employs TRBV6-1 and TRBJ2-3; 8 bases agree with TRBD1. Per germline, CDR1 MNHNS and CDR2 SASEGT. The CDR3 has 14 amino acids. Trimming cost V 8 bases and J 4 bases; bases outside gene matches: 8. CDR3 loop: CASRGSRGPDTQYF. CDR3 DNA: TGTGCCAGCCGGGGGAGCAGGGGGCCAGATACGCAGTATTTT.

The chain combines TRBV6-4 with TRBJ1-2; D unclear. The V end was cut by 6 bases, the J end by 4 bases, with 21 bases between. The CDR3 contains 16 residues. Germline loops: CDR1 MRHNA, CDR2 SNTAGT. The CDR3 region has the DNA TGTGCCAGCAGCCCCAGTTCGACGGAGGAATTCTATGGCTACACCTTC. Protein sequence: CASSPSSTEEFYGYTF.

The V gene is TRBV7-9, the J gene TRBJ1-1, with TRBD1 matching over 7 bases. The V segment lost 2 bases and the J segment 4 bases; nucleotides outside the gene matches: 4. The CDR3 sequence is 14 residues long. Germline V gene sequence: CDR1 SEHNR, CDR2 FQNEAQ (reference sequence). The CDR3 DNA reads as TGTGCCAGCAGCTTAAACAGGGGAAGCACTGAAGCTTTCTTT. It codes for CASSLNRGSTEAFF.

V usage is TRBV30 and J usage is TRBJ1-4; D is ambiguous. Deletions cut 0 bases from V and 8 bases from J, with 16 bases between. This CDR3 has 15 residues. Germline values: CDR1 GTSNPN, CDR2 SVGIG (reference sequence). CDR3: CAWSVITAASEKLFF. DNA of the CDR3: TGTGCCTGGAGTGTAATCACAGCGGCTTCGGAAAAACTGTTTTTT. Looking up the rest from reference TRBV30 and TRBJ1-4 gives the full variable domain: SQTIHQWPATLVQPVGSPLSLECTVEGTSNPNLYWYRQAAGRGLQLLFYSVGIGQISSEVPQNLSASRPQDRQFILSSKKLLLSDSGFYLCAWSVITAASEKLFFGSGTQLSVL.

This clone was detected a few times. This specimen includes other DNA sequences encoding the same CDR3. The chain joins TRBV5-1 to TRBJ2-1; 11 positions agree with TRBD2. With 4 bases clipped from V and 3 bases from J, the junction kept 3 bases outside the gene matches. The CDR3 totals 15 residues. The germline V gene encodes CDR1 SGHRS and CDR2 YFSETQ. The CDR3 DNA sequence: TGCGCCAGCAGCCGGGGACTAGCGGACTACAATGAGCAGTTCTTC. It encodes CASSRGLADYNEQFF. Filled out from reference TRBV5-1 and TRBJ2-1, the complete variable domain reads KAGVTQTPRYLIKTRGQQVTLSCSPISGHRSVSWYQQTPGQGLQFLFEYFSETQRNKGNFPGRFSGRQFSNSRSEMNVSTLELGDSALYLCASSRGLADYNEQFFGPGTRLTVL.

V is TRBV6-5 and J is TRBJ1-1; tentatively, D is TRBD1 (6 bases). CDR1 is MNHEY, CDR2 SVGAGI, per germline. The CDR3 contains 13 residues. V was cut by 7 bases and J by 6 bases, with 15 bases left in between. The CDR3 reads CASNKRRGSEAFF. In DNA form, the CDR3 reads TGTGCCAGCAATAAACGGAGGGGGTCTGAAGCTTTCTTT.

This clone was counted a single time. The chain recombines TRBV2 with TRBJ2-5; tentative D call: TRBD1 (6 bases). The CDR3 consists of 12 residues. Trimming cost V 10 bases and J 5 bases, with 14 bases left between them. Germline assignment: CDR1 SNHLY and CDR2 FYNNEI. The CDR3 region is CATKGDRETQYF. DNA of the CDR3: TGTGCCACCAAGGGGGATCGGGAGACCCAGTACTTC.

The chain recombines TRBV29-1 with TRBJ2-7; D unclear. The CDR3 has 13 amino acids. Germline V gene data show CDR1 as SQVTM and CDR2 as ANQGSEA. The V gene lost 4 bases and the J gene lost 5 bases, with 15 bases spanning the gap. CDR3 nucleotides: TGCAGCGTTGCCCGTCTTTTATCCGACGAGCAGTACTTC. Its translation is CSVARLLSDEQYF.

This chain joins TRBV5-4 and TRBJ2-7; no firm D call. Germline loops: CDR1 SGHNT, CDR2 YYREEE (reference sequence). This CDR3 is 13 amino acids long. Trimming left V 4 bases short and J 7 bases short, with 15 bases between. This CDR3 reads CASSRTKLGEQYF. The CDR3 coding sequence is TGTGCCAGCAGCCGGACGAAACTGGGGGAGCAGTACTTC. Looking up the rest from reference TRBV5-4 and TRBJ2-7 gives the full variable domain: ETGVTQSPTHLIKTRGQQVTLRCSSQSGHNTVSWYQQALGQGPQFIFQYYREEENGRGNFPPRFSGLQFPNYSSELNVNALELDDSALYLCASSRTKLGEQYFGPGTRLTVT.

This chain uses TRBV5-1 with TRBJ2-1, with D uncertain. V gave up 3 bases and J gave up 4 bases, with 14 bases separating them. The CDR3 consists of 15 residues. From germline, CDR1 is SGHRS and CDR2 YFSETQ. The CDR3: CASSSIPERYNEQFF. DNA for the CDR3: TGCGCCAGCAGCTCCATCCCAGAGCGATACAATGAGCAGTTCTTC.

The chain couples TRBV7-2 to TRBJ2-1; 8 bases are shared with TRBD1. CDR1 and CDR2 (germline): SGHTA, FQGNSA. This CDR3 has 16 amino acids. J lost 6 bases, V lost 2 bases, and 9 bases had no gene match. CDR3 nucleotides: TGTGCCAGCAGCTTACTTCCGGGACAGGTAGGCAATGAGCAGTTCTTC. Encoded protein: CASSLLPGQVGNEQFF.

The chain combines TRBV30 with TRBJ2-2; D is uncertain. Trimming stripped 1 base from V and 1 base from J, with 10 bases between. This CDR3 comprises 15 residues. Germline lookup yields CDR1 GTSNPN and CDR2 SVGIG (reference sequence). The CDR3 bases are TGTGCCTGGAGTGGCAAAAACAAGAACACCGGGGAGCTGTTTTTT. It encodes CAWSGKNKNTGELFF. The full variable domain, with the rest looked up from reference TRBV30 and TRBJ2-2, is SQTIHQWPATLVQPVGSPLSLECTVEGTSNPNLYWYRQAAGRGLQLLFYSVGIGQISSEVPQNLSASRPQDRQFILSSKKLLLSDSGFYLCAWSGKNKNTGELFFGEGSRLTVL.

This clone was counted many times. The gene calls are TRBV11-2 and TRBJ2-5; TRBD2 might be the D (6 bases). Germline lookup yields CDR1 SGHAT and CDR2 FQNNGV. V was trimmed by 4 bases and J by 1 base, leaving 13 bases between them. The CDR3 contains 15 residues. The CDR3 bases are TGTGCCAGCAGCTCAAGACGGACTATCCAAGAGACCCAGTACTTC. This codes for CASSSRRTIQETQYF.

The chain has TRBV7-9 and TRBJ2-3; TRBD2 is a possible D gene (6 bases). The CDR3 is made up of 17 amino acids. V was clipped by 5 bases and J by 2 bases, with 20 bases between them. CDR1 and CDR2 from the germline V gene are SEHNR and FQNEAQ (reference sequence). CDR3 nucleotides: TGTGCCAGCAGCAAGTCCCGGGCGGGACCCTCCACAGATACGCAGTATTTT. Translating it yields CASSKSRAGPSTDTQYF.

This chain uses TRBV27 with TRBJ2-3, with TRBD2 identical over 14 bases. Per the germline V gene, CDR1 is MNHEY and CDR2 is SMNVEV (reference sequence). The J segment lost 2 bases and the V segment lost 3 bases, leaving 10 bases of the junction unmatched. There are 19 residues in the CDR3. The CDR3 region is CASSFAGLAGDSNTDTQYF. CDR3 nucleotides: TGTGCCAGCAGTTTCGCGGGACTAGCGGGAGATAGTAACACAGATACGCAGTATTTT.

A note on this clone: This sample also contains other DNA sequences that code for the same CDR3. The V gene is TRBV20-1, the J gene TRBJ2-3, with D tentatively TRBD1 (5 bases). Between the trimmed V and J ends, which lost 5 bases and 4 bases, there was a span of 7 bases. Germline CDR1 and CDR2: DFQATT and SNEGSKA (reference sequence). The CDR3 has 11 amino acids. CDR3 protein: CSAVRADTQYF. DNA for the CDR3: TGCAGTGCTGTCAGGGCAGATACGCAGTATTTT.

The genes are TRBV19 and TRBJ2-5, with 9 bases identical to TRBD1. Trimming took 6 bases from V and 6 from J; bases not matched to a gene: 23. The CDR3 spans 19 residues. The germline CDR1 and CDR2 sequences are LNHDA and SQIVND (reference sequence). The CDR3 DNA sequence: TGTGCCAGTAGAAGGAGCGCGGGACAGGGATCCCAAGAGTCCAAGACCCAGTACTTC. It codes for CASRRSAGQGSQESKTQYF. The full variable domain, completed using reference TRBV19 and TRBJ2-5, is DGGITQSPKYLFRKEGQNVTLSCEQNLNHDAMYWYRQDPGQGLRLIYYSQIVNDFQKGDIAEGYSVSREKKESFPLTVTSAQKNPTAFYLCASRRSAGQGSQESKTQYFGPGTRLLVL.

The V gene is TRBV18, the J gene TRBJ1-3; D perhaps matches TRBD1 (5 bases). Germline V CDR1 and CDR2: KGHSH, LQKENI. With 1 base removed from V and 2 bases from J, the gap between germline ends came to 18 bases. The CDR3 runs to 18 residues. The CDR3 region is CASSPRILGEGPGNTIYF. For the CDR3, the DNA is TGTGCCAGCTCACCACGGATTCTCGGGGAGGGACCTGGAAACACCATATATTTT.

This clone was recorded once. The chain links TRBV6-1 to TRBJ2-3; 7 bases are a match to TRBD1. The V gene's germline CDR1 is MNHNS and CDR2 SASEGT. There are 15 residues in the CDR3. Unmatched junction bases numbered 7, after V lost 6 bases and J lost 1 base. The CDR3 DNA reads TGTGCCAGCAGGACTGGGACAGTTCGCACAGATACGCAGTATTTT. As protein: CASRTGTVRTDTQYF.

This chain links TRBV7-2 with TRBJ1-2, with TRBD1 identical over 7 bases. CDR1 is SGHTA and CDR2 is FQGNSA in the germline V gene. The CDR3 is 13 amino acids. The J segment lost 3 bases and the V segment lost 6 bases, leaving 4 bases of the junction unmatched. CDR3 in amino acids: CASSPGQDYGYTF. CDR3 nucleotide sequence: TGTGCCAGCAGTCCCGGACAGGACTATGGCTACACCTTC.

The rearrangement links TRBV28 to TRBJ1-1, with no clear D. The CDR3 spans 14 residues. Trimming removed 3 bases from V and 1 base from J, with 9 bases in between. CDR1 is MDHEN, CDR2 SYDVKM, per germline. CDR3: CASSLTLQNTEAFF. The CDR3, as DNA: TGTGCCAGCAGTTTGACCCTACAGAACACTGAAGCTTTCTTT.

This rearrangement joins TRBV2 to TRBJ1-2, with 7 bases that match TRBD1. From germline, CDR1 is SNHLY and CDR2 FYNNEI. The ends lost 8 bases at V and 8 bases at J; junction bases unmatched: 14. This CDR3 has 14 residues. In DNA form, the CDR3 reads TGTGCCAGCCGCGGGGACAGCTCGGAGGGGGGCTACACCTTC. It specifies CASRGDSSEGGYTF. Complete variable domain (other parts from reference TRBV2 and TRBJ1-2): EPEVTQTPSHQVTQMGQEVILRCVPISNHLYFYWYRQILGQKVEFLVSFYNNEISEKSEIFDDQFSVERPDGSNFTLKIRSTKLEDSAMYFCASRGDSSEGGYTFGSGTRLTVV.

The chain employs TRBV5-1 and TRBJ2-3; D call uncertain. V shed 0 bases and J shed 4 bases, with 15 bases lying between them. Germline lookup yields CDR1 SGHRS and CDR2 YFSETQ. The CDR3 sequence is 16 residues long. The CDR3 DNA reads TGCGCCAGCAGCTTGGCCCCGCAAGTTGGGGCAGATACGCAGTATTTT. Protein product: CASSLAPQVGADTQYF.

The V call is TRBV25-1, the J call TRBJ2-5; the D is unclear. With the DNA end fitting TRBJ2-7 better, the J assignment may be wrong. Germline CDR1 is MGHDK and CDR2 is SYGVNS. This CDR3 has 13 amino acids. The CDR3 DNA reads as TGTGCCAGCAGTGATCCCAACTCCTACGAGCAGTACTTC. Protein product: CASSDPNSYEQYF.

The V gene is TRBV7-2, the J gene TRBJ1-1; a possible D gene is TRBD1 (6 bases). Between the trimmed V and J ends, which lost 3 bases and 11 bases, there was a span of 16 bases. The CDR3 spans 13 residues. The germline CDR1 and CDR2 sequences are SGHTA and FQGNSA. In DNA, the CDR3 is TGTGCCAGCAGCTTCTCCCATACAGGGCCCGCTTTCTTT. This translates into CASSFSHTGPAFF. Full variable domain (rest looked up from reference TRBV7-2 and TRBJ1-1): GAGVSQSPSNKVTEKGKDVELRCDPISGHTALYWYRQSLGQGLEFLIYFQGNSAPDKSGLPSDRFSAERTGGSVSTLTIQRTQQEDSAVYLCASSFSHTGPAFFGQGTRLTVV.

The rearrangement links TRBV29-1 to TRBJ1-1, with D tentatively TRBD1 (5 bases). CDR3 length: 14 amino acids. CDR1 is SQVTM, CDR2 ANQGSEA, per germline. V was shortened by 7 bases and J by 2 bases, with 17 bases between the two germline ends. The CDR3 spells CSAVPGRQNTEAFF. The DNA for the CDR3 is TGCAGCGCCGTCCCGGGACGGCAAAACACTGAAGCTTTCTTT.

The chain has TRBV6-5 and TRBJ2-1; 7 bases are a match to TRBD2. Germline V gene lookup returns CDR1 MNHEY and CDR2 SVGAGI. V lost 7 bases and J lost 6; bases outside the gene matches: 12. The CDR3 runs 15 residues. CDR3: CASIRMGGGGNEQFF. The CDR3 bases are TGTGCCAGCATACGAATGGGCGGGGGTGGCAATGAGCAGTTCTTC.

The chain recombines TRBV7-2 with TRBJ2-3, with unresolved D. The germline CDR1 and CDR2 sequences are SGHTA and FQGNSA. The V end lost 1 base, the J end lost 2 bases, and 10 bases lay between the germline ends. This CDR3 region has 15 residues. CDR3 nucleotides: TGTGCCAGCAGCTTAGAATACCCCTACACAGATACGCAGTATTTT. Protein product: CASSLEYPYTDTQYF. The entire variable domain, with the rest obtained from reference TRBV7-2 and TRBJ2-3, is as follows: GAGVSQSPSNKVTEKGKDVELRCDPISGHTALYWYRQSLGQGLEFLIYFQGNSAPDKSGLPSDRFSAERTGGSVSTLTIQRTQQEDSAVYLCASSLEYPYTDTQYFGPGTRLTVL.

The chain carries TRBV7-8 and TRBJ1-5; 7 positions match TRBD1. Germline V gene lookup returns CDR1 SGHVS and CDR2 FQNEAQ. This CDR3 contains 16 residues. Trimming removed 5 bases from V and 5 bases from J; junction bases left unmatched: 12. The CDR3 spells CASSPRGQGGDQPQHF. CDR3 DNA sequence: TGTGCCAGCAGCCCCAGAGGCCAGGGGGGTGATCAGCCCCAGCATTTT.